This T cell receptor (beta chain) stems from a study of shared clonotypes between healthy human individuals. Broader study findings: Memory subsets had estimated richness that was generally smaller than that of naive subsets. Between a few donors, naive CD4 clonotypes were shared at a level of approximately 5%.

The trim removed 0 bases at V and 3 bases at J, leaving 15 bases unmatched. This CDR3 comprises 19 residues. Germline-derived CDR1 and CDR2 are LGHNA and YNFKEQ. The repertoire was sequenced with immunoSEQ multiplex PCR; TCRdb's copy has only in-frame clones and lacks some. In the table there are fewer than 1.4 million clones, 75% to 85% of which are singletons. This clone has just a few counts. Its target is not known. Sequenced material: memory CD4+ T cells from PBMCs. Subset given: CD45RA-negative fraction. The TCR sequence derives from a man aged 18 to 35 in good health. Some clones in this sample may be carry-over from other donors' samples. The chain employs TRBV4-2 and TRBJ1-1; 8 nucleotides match TRBD1. DNA for the CDR3: TGTGCCAGCAGCCAAGATCGGCGGACAGGGCTGGGCCTGGACACTGAAGCTTTCTTT. Its translation: CASSQDRRTGLGLDTEAFF.